The 15 T cell receptor beta chains below come from one sample, sequenced in a study of T cell repertoires in cytomegalovirus infection. TCRdb fed the reads into MiXCR, producing one record per CDR3 protein. Of some 100,000 distinct CDR3 sequences in the sample, more than 20% were seen once. Sequencing was done on a sample of CD8+ T cells from PBMCs. The source of these receptors is a human donor in good health (CMV status not recorded). Some clones in this sample may be carry-over from other donors' samples.

V gene TRBV29-1 combines with J gene TRBJ2-7, with D perhaps TRBD1 (5 bases). With 0 bases removed from V and 8 bases from J, the gap between germline ends came to 14 bases. The CDR3 extends over 13 amino acids. CDR1 and CDR2 from the germline V gene are SQVTM and ANQGSEA. The CDR3 is CSVEEDITLQQYF. CDR3 DNA sequence: TGCAGCGTTGAAGAGGACATAACCTTACAGCAGTACTTC.

The chain joins TRBV7-9 to TRBJ2-5; 7 positions agree with TRBD1. Trimming took 6 bases from V and 3 from J; bases not matched to a gene: 1. CDR3 size: 12 residues. Germline loops: CDR1 SEHNR, CDR2 FQNEAQ (reference sequence). The CDR3: CASRTGKETQYF. CDR3 coding DNA: TGTGCCAGCAGGACAGGGAAAGAGACCCAGTACTTC.

The chain employs TRBV27 and TRBJ1-6; TRBD1 might be the D (5 bases). The ends were cut back, 4 bases at V and 11 bases at J, with 18 bases in the middle. The CDR3 length is 15 residues. The germline V gene encodes CDR1 MNHEY and CDR2 SMNVEV (reference sequence). CDR3 sequence reads: CASSSHQGFRTPLHF. DNA of the CDR3: TGTGCCAGCAGTTCTCATCAGGGCTTCAGGACACCCCTCCACTTT.

V usage is TRBV4-3 and J usage is TRBJ2-7; no clear D. This CDR3 contains 14 residues. CDR1 and CDR2 (germline): LGHNA, YSLEER. Deletions cut 2 bases from V and 5 bases from J, with 13 bases between. The CDR3 DNA reads as TGCGCCAGCAGCCAATTAGGTGATTGGGACGAGCAGTACTTC. Its protein is CASSQLGDWDEQYF.

This clonotype was recorded at least ten times. The V call is TRBV7-2, the J call TRBJ1-2, with 10 bases matching TRBD1. This CDR3 is 15 amino acids long. With 5 bases clipped from V and 2 bases from J, the junction kept 5 bases outside the gene matches. Germline V gives CDR1 SGHTA, CDR2 FQGNSA. The CDR3 protein is CASSPPGQGNYGYTF. CDR3 nucleotides: TGTGCCAGCAGCCCCCCGGGACAGGGGAACTATGGCTACACCTTC.

This clonotype was observed at least ten times. The V call is TRBV20-1, the J call TRBJ2-1; weak D call: TRBD2 (6 bases). Trimming took off 0 bases at V and 7 bases at J, with 16 bases between the two ends. This CDR3 region has 15 residues. Germline CDR1 and CDR2: DFQATT and SNEGSKA (reference sequence). CDR3 nucleotide sequence: TGCAGTGCTAGAGATCGAGGCGGAGGGAATAATGAGCAGTTCTTC. Protein: CSARDRGGGNNEQFF.

This clonotype has more than one count but fewer than ten. V usage is TRBV19 and J usage is TRBJ2-2, with unresolved D. In germline, CDR1 is LNHDA, CDR2 SQIVND (reference sequence). The length of the CDR3 is 16 residues. V dropped 3 bases and J dropped 6 bases, with 17 bases sitting between them. CDR3 sequence: CASSIIRADFAGELFF. CDR3 sequence (DNA): TGTGCCAGTAGTATTATAAGAGCAGATTTTGCCGGGGAGCTGTTTTTT.

The chain is built from TRBV6-4 and TRBJ2-2; D not certain. CDR3 size: 14 residues. In germline, CDR1 is MRHNA, CDR2 SNTAGT. The V and J ends lost 0 bases and 1 base respectively, with 3 bases between them. For the CDR3, the DNA is TGTGCCAGCAGTGACTCCGAGAACACCGGGGAGCTGTTTTTT. Protein product: CASSDSENTGELFF.

The sample holds many counts of this clonotype. The chain couples TRBV11-3 to TRBJ2-5, with 10 bases identical to TRBD1. The V and J ends lost 4 bases and 0 bases, in that order; junction bases with no gene match: 5. CDR3 length: 16 amino acids. Germline CDR1 SGHNT, CDR2 YENEEA. CDR3 nucleotide sequence: TGTGCCAGCAGCTCCCTAGGACAGGGGGACCAAGAGACCCAGTACTTC. It yields the protein CASSSLGQGDQETQYF.

The rearrangement joins TRBV25-1 to TRBJ2-1; 11 nucleotides line up with TRBD2. CDR3 length equals 16 residues. V lost 1 base, J lost 5 bases, and 4 bases stayed unmatched. The germline V gene encodes CDR1 MGHDK and CDR2 SYGVNS. This CDR3 reads CASSEFTSGRHNEQFF. CDR3 bases: TGTGCCAGCAGTGAATTTACTAGCGGGAGACACAATGAGCAGTTCTTC.

The gene calls are TRBV4-2 and TRBJ1-2; the D gene is possibly TRBD1 (6 bases). Germline values: CDR1 LGHNA, CDR2 YNFKEQ. The germline V and J ends were trimmed by 6 bases and 8 bases, with 16 bases remaining between them. The CDR3 totals 13 residues. The CDR3 is CASRAGGGSGYTF. CDR3 DNA: TGTGCCAGCAGAGCCGGGGGCGGTTCAGGCTACACCTTC.

This clonotype came up a few times. This chain joins TRBV10-3 and TRBJ2-6; TRBD1 agrees at 7 bases. Germline-derived CDR1 and CDR2 are ENHRY and SYGVKD. CDR3 size: 18 residues. J was trimmed by 0 bases and V by 0 bases; bases with no gene match: 5. The chain's CDR3 is CAISESGQYYSGANVLTF. DNA for the CDR3: TGTGCCATCAGTGAGTCGGGACAGTACTACTCTGGGGCCAACGTCCTGACTTTC.

This clonotype was counted between two and nine times. The chain couples TRBV2 to TRBJ2-1; TRBD2 matches at 7 bases. The CDR3 contains 15 residues. V was clipped by 8 bases and J by 2 bases; unmatched bases: 9. The germline V gene encodes CDR1 SNHLY and CDR2 FYNNEI. Here the CDR3 reads CASSLREAPYNEQFF. CDR3 nucleotides: TGTGCCAGCTCGCTCCGGGAGGCCCCCTACAATGAGCAGTTCTTC. Together with reference TRBV2 and TRBJ2-1, the CDR3 gives the full variable domain: EPEVTQTPSHQVTQMGQEVILRCVPISNHLYFYWYRQILGQKVEFLVSFYNNEISEKSEIFDDQFSVERPDGSNFTLKIRSTKLEDSAMYFCASSLREAPYNEQFFGPGTRLTVL.

In regard to this clonotype: This clone may be a read error of a much larger clone one base away. The chain recombines TRBV7-9 with TRBJ2-7; TRBD2 matches at 9 bases. The CDR3 totals 16 residues. Germline lookup yields CDR1 SEHNR and CDR2 FQNEAQ (reference sequence). The V and J ends lost 5 bases and 3 bases, in that order; junction bases with no gene match: 11. CDR3 residues: CASSTLGSGSLYEQYF. CDR3 DNA sequence: TGTGCCAGCAGCACCCTCGGTAGCGGGAGCCTCTACGAGCAGTACTTC.

This clonotype was seen a handful of times. J is TRBJ2-3 and V is TRBV29-1; no definite D call. This CDR3 has 13 amino acids. V shed 7 bases and J shed 2 bases, with 13 bases lying between them. Germline V CDR1 and CDR2: SQVTM, ANQGSEA. The CDR3 DNA reads as TGCAGCGGCAAGGAAGGAACCACAGATACGCAGTATTTT. Translated, it gives CSGKEGTTDTQYF.